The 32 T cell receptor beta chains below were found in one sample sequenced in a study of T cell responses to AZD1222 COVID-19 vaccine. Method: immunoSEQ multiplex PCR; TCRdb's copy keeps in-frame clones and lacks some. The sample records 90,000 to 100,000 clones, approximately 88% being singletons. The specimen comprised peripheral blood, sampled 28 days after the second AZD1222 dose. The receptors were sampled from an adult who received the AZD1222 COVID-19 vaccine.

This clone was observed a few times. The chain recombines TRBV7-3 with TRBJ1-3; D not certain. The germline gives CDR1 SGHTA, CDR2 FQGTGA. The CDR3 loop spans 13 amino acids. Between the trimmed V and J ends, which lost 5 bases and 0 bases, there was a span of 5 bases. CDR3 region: CASSPGSGNTIYF. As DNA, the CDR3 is TGTGCCAGCAGCCCGGGCTCTGGAAACACCATATATTTT.

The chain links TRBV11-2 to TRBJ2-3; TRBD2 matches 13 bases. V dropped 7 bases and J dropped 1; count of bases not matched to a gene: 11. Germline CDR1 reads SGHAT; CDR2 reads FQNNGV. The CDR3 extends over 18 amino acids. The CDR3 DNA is TGTGCCAGCAACCGAGGGACTAGCGGGAATCGGGGCACAGATACGCAGTATTTT. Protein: CASNRGTSGNRGTDTQYF. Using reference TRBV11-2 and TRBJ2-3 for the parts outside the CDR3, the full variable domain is EAGVAQSPRYKIIEKRQSVAFWCNPISGHATLYWYQQILGQGPKLLIQFQNNGVVDDSQLPKDRFSAERLKGVDSTLKIQPAKLEDSAVYLCASNRGTSGNRGTDTQYFGPGTRLTVL.

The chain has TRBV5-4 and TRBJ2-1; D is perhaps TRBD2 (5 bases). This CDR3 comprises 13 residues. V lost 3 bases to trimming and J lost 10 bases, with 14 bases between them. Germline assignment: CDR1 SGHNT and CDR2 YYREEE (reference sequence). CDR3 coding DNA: TGTGCCAGCAGCTACTGGGGAGTGAGAGAGCAGTTCTTC. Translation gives CASSYWGVREQFF.

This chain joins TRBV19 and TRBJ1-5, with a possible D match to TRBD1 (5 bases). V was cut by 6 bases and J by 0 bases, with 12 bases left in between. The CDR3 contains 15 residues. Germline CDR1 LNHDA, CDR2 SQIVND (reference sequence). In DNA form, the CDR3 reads TGTGCCAGTAGCTTTACAGGAGATAGCAATCAGCCCCAGCATTTT. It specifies CASSFTGDSNQPQHF.

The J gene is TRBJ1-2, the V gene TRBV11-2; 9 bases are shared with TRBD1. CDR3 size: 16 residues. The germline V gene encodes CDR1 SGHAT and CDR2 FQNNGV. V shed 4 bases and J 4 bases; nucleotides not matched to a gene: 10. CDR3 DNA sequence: TGTGCCAGCAGCTCTTTGACGACAGGGGGGGGCTATGGCTACACCTTC. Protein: CASSSLTTGGGYGYTF.

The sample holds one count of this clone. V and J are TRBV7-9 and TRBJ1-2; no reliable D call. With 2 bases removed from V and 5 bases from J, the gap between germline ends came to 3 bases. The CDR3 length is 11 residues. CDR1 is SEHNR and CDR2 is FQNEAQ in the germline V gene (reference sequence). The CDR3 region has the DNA TGTGCCAGCAGCTTACTGTATGGCTACACCTTC. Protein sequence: CASSLLYGYTF. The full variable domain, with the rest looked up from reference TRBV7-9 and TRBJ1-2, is DTGVSQNPRHKITKRGQNVTFRCDPISEHNRLYWYRQTLGQGPEFLTYFQNEAQLEKSRLLSDRFSAERPKGSFSTLEIQRTEQGDSAMYLCASSLLYGYTFGSGTRLTVV.

The DNA of the CDR3 is TGTGCCAGCAGACCTGCCCTACCCGGGGAGCTGTTTTTT. Encoded protein: CASRPALPGELFF. The chain combines TRBV6-5 with TRBJ2-2; D gene unclear. V was trimmed by 6 bases and J by 6 bases, leaving 11 bases between them. The CDR3 contains 13 residues. The V gene's germline CDR1 is MNHEY and CDR2 SVGAGI.

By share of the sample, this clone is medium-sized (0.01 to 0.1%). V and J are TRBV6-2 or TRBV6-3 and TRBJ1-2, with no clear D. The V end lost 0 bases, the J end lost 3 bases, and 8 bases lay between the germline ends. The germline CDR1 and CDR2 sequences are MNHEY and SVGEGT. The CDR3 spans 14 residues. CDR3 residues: CASSYSGRYYGYTF. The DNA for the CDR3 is TGTGCCAGCAGTTACTCGGGCAGATACTATGGCTACACCTTC.

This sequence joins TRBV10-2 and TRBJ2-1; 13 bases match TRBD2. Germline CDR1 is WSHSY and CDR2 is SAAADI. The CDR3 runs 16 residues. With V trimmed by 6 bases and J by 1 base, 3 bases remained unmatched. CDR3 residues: CASRGTSGTSYNEQFF. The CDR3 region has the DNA TGCGCCAGCAGGGGGACTAGCGGGACTTCCTACAATGAGCAGTTCTTC.

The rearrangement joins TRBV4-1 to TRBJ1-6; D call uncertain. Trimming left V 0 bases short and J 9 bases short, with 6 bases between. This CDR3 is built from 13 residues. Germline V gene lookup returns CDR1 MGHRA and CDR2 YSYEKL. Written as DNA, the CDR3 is TGCGCCAGCAGCCAAGAGGGGTTTTCACCCCTCCACTTT. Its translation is CASSQEGFSPLHF.

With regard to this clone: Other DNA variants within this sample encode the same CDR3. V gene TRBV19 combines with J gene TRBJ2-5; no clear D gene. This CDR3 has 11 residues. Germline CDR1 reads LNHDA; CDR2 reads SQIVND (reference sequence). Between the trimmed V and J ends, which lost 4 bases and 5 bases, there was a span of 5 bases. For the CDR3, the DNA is TGTGCCAGTAGTACCGGGGAGACCCAGTACTTC. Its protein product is CASSTGETQYF.

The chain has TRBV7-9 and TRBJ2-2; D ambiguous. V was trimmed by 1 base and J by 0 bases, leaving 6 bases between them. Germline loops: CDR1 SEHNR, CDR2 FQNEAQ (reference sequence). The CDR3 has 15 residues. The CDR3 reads CASSLGGTNTGELFF. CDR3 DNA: TGTGCCAGCAGCTTAGGGGGTACGAACACCGGGGAGCTGTTTTTT.

This CDR3 is CASSTRTGETEAFF. DNA of the CDR3: TGTGCCAGCAGTACACGGACAGGGGAAACTGAAGCTTTCTTT. This chain links TRBV27 with TRBJ1-1, with TRBD1 identical over 9 bases. The CDR3 runs 14 residues. The J segment lost 5 bases and the V segment lost 5 bases, leaving 6 bases of the junction unmatched. Germline V CDR1 and CDR2: MNHEY, SMNVEV (reference sequence).

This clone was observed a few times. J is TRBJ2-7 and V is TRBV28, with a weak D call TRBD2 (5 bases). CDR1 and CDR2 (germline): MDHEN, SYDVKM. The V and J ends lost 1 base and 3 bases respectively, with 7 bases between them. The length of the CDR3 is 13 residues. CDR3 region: CASSLLRDYEQYF. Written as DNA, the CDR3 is TGTGCCAGCAGTTTATTGAGGGACTACGAGCAGTACTTC.

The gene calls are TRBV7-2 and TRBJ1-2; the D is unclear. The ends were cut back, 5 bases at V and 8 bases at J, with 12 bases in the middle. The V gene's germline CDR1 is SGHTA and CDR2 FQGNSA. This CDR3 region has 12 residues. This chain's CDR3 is CASSPQRLGYTF. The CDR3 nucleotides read TGTGCCAGCAGCCCACAGCGCCTGGGCTACACCTTC.

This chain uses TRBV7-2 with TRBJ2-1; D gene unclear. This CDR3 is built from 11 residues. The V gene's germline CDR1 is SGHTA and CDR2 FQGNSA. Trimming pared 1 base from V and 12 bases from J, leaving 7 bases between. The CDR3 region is CASSLGVGQFF. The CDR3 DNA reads TGTGCCAGCAGCTTAGGGGTGGGGCAGTTCTTC.

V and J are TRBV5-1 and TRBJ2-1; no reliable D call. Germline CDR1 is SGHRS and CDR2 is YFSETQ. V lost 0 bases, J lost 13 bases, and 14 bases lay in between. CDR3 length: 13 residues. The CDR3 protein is CASSLGPTDDQFF. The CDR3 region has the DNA TGCGCCAGCAGCTTGGGCCCGACTGACGACCAGTTCTTC.

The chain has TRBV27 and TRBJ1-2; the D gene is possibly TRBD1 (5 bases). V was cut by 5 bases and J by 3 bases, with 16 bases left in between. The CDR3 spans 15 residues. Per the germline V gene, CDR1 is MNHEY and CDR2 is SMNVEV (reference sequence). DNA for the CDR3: TGTGCCAGCAGTACCCGCTTTGTGGGACACTATGGCTACACCTTC. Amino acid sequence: CASSTRFVGHYGYTF.

DNA of the CDR3: TGTGCCAGCAGCCTCCTGTACAATGAGCAGTTCTTC. Protein: CASSLLYNEQFF. The chain employs TRBV5-5 and TRBJ2-1; D remains ambiguous. Trimming took 4 bases from V and 4 from J, leaving 6 bases between them. The CDR3 extends over 12 amino acids. Germline assignment: CDR1 SGHKS and CDR2 YYEKEE (reference sequence). Filled out from reference TRBV5-5 and TRBJ2-1, the complete variable domain reads DAGVTQSPTHLIKTRGQQVTLRCSPISGHKSVSWYQQVLGQGPQFIFQYYEKEERGRGNFPDRFSARQFPNYSSELNVNALLLGDSALYLCASSLLYNEQFFGPGTRLTVL.

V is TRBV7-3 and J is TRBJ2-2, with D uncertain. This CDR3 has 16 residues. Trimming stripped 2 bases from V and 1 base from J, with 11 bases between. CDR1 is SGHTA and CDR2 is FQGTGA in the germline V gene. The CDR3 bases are TGTGCCAGCAGCTTAGCGGCAGGCCTGAACACCGGGGAGCTGTTTTTT. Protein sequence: CASSLAAGLNTGELFF.

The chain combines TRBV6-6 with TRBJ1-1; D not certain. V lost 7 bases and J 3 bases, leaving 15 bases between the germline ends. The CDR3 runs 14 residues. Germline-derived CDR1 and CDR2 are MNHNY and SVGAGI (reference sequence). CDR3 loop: CASNGPSEDTEAFF. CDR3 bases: TGTGCCAGCAATGGCCCATCGGAGGACACTGAAGCTTTCTTT.

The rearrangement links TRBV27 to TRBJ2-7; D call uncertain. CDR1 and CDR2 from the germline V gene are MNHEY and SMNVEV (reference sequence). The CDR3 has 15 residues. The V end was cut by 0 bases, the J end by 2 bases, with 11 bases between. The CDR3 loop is CASSLSVSTPYEQYF. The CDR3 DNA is TGTGCCAGCAGTTTATCGGTTAGCACACCCTACGAGCAGTACTTC.

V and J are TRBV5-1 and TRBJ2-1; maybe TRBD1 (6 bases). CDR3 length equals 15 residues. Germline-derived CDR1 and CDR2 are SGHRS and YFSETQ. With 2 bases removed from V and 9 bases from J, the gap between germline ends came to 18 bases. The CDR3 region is CASSFGTTRDGEQFF. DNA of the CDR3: TGCGCCAGCAGCTTCGGGACAACCCGGGACGGTGAGCAGTTCTTC.

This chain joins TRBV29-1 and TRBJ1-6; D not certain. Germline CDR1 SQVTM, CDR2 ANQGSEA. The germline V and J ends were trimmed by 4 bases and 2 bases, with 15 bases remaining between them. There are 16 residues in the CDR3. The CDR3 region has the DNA TGCAGCGTTGGCCCCTTGCTTGTTGCCTATAATTCACCCCTCCACTTT. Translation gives CSVGPLLVAYNSPLHF. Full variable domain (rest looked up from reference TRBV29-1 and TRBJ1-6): SAVISQKPSRDICQRGTSLTIQCQVDSQVTMMFWYRQQPGQSLTLIATANQGSEATYESGFVIDKFPISRPNLTFSTLTVSNMSPEDSSIYLCSVGPLLVAYNSPLHFGNGTRLTVT.

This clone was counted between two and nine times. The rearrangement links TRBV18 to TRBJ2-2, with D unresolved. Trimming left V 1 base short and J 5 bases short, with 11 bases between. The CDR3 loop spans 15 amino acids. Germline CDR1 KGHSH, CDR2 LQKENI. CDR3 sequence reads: CASSPQDGWTGELFF. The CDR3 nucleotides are TGTGCCAGCTCACCACAGGACGGTTGGACCGGGGAGCTGTTTTTT. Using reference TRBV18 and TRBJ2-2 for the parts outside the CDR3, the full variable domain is NAGVMQNPRHLVRRRGQEARLRCSPMKGHSHVYWYRQLPEEGLKFMVYLQKENIIDESGMPKERFSAEFPKEGPSILRIQQVVRGDSAAYFCASSPQDGWTGELFFGEGSRLTVL.

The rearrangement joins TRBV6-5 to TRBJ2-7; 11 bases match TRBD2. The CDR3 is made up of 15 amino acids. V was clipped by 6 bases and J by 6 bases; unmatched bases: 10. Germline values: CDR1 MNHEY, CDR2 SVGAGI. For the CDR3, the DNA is TGTGCCAGCAGGCCACCGGGACTAGCGGTCTCCGAGCAGTACTTC. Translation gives CASRPPGLAVSEQYF.

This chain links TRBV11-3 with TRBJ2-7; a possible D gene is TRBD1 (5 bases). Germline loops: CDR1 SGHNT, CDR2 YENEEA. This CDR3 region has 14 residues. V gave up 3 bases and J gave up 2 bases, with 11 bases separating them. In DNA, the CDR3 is TGTGCCAGCAGCTTGGCCTGGGGCCCCTACGAGCAGTACTTC. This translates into CASSLAWGPYEQYF.

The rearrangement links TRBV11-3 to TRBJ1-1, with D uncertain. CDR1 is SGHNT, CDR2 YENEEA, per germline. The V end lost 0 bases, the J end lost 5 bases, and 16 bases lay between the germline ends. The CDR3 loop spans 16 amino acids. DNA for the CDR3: TGTGCCAGCAGCTTAGATAGGCAGGAGCCGGGTACTGAAGCTTTCTTT. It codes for CASSLDRQEPGTEAFF. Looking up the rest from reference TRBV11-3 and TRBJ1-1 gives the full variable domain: EAGVVQSPRYKIIEKKQPVAFWCNPISGHNTLYWYLQNLGQGPELLIRYENEEAVDDSQLPKDRFSAERLKGVDSTLKIQPAELGDSAVYLCASSLDRQEPGTEAFFGQGTRLTVV.

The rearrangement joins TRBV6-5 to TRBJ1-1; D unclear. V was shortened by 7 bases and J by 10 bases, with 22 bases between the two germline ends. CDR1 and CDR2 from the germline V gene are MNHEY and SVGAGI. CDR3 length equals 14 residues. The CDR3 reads CASTLRYGQDGAFF. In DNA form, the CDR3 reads TGTGCCAGCACCCTGAGGTACGGGCAAGATGGAGCTTTCTTT.

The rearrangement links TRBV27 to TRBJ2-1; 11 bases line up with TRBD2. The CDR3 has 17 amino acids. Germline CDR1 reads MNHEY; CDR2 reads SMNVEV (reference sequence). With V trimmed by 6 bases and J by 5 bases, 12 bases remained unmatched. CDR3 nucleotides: TGTGCCAGCAGGAAATTACGCATGGGACTAGCGGACAATGAGCAGTTCTTC. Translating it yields CASRKLRMGLADNEQFF.

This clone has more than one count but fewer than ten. The CDR3 reads CASSSGTEDSYEQYF. The CDR3 nucleotides are TGTGCCAGCAGTTCCGGGACAGAGGACTCCTACGAGCAGTACTTC. The V gene is TRBV6-2 or TRBV6-3, the J gene TRBJ2-7, with 7 positions matching TRBD1. There are 15 residues in the CDR3. Germline-derived CDR1 and CDR2 are MNHEY and SVGEGT. V shed 4 bases and J 0 bases; nucleotides not matched to a gene: 6.

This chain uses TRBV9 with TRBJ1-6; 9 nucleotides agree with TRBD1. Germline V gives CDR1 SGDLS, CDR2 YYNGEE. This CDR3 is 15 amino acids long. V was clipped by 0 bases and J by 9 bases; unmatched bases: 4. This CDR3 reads CASSVDGTGSSPLHF. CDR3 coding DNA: TGTGCCAGCAGCGTAGATGGGACAGGGAGTTCACCCCTCCACTTT.